This T cell receptor (beta chain) is drawn from a study of shared clonotypes between healthy human individuals. Germline CDR1 and CDR2: MGHDK and SYGVNS. The ends lost 4 bases at V and 1 base at J; junction bases unmatched: 3. The CDR3 sequence is 14 residues long. Findings and caveats of the study: Around 5% was the fraction of naive CD4 clonotypes found shared across a few donors.

As defined, naive CD8 cells were CD45RO-negative and positively selected for CCR7, with terminally differentiated effector memory CD45RA+ cells excluded. A word on this clone: As yet, its antigen is unknown.

Sequencing used immunoSEQ multiplex PCR; TCRdb keeps in-frame clones, though not all of them. The sample has about 2 million clones, approximately 94% seen once. This clonotype originated in a young man in good health. The rearrangement joins TRBV25-1 to TRBJ2-5, with 7 positions matching TRBD1. Sequencing input: naive CD8+ T cells sorted from blood. The CDR3 DNA is TGTGCCAGCAGTGCGGGACAGAGCCAAGAGACCCAGTACTTC. This codes for CASSAGQSQETQYF.